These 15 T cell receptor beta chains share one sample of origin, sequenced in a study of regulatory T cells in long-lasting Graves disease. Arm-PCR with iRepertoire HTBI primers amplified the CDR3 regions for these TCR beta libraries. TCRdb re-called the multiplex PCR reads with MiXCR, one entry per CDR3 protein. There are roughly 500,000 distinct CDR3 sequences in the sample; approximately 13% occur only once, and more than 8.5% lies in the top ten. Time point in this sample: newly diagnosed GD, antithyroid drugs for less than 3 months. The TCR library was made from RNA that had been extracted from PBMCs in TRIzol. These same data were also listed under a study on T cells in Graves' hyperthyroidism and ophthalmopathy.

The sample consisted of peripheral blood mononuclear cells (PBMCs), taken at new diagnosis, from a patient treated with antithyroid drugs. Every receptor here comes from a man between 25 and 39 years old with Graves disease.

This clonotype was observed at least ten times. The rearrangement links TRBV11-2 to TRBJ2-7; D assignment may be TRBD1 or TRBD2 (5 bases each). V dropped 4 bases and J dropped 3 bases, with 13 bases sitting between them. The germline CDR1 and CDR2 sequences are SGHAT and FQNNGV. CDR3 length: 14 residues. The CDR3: CASSSGLGVYEQYF. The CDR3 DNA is TGTGCCAGCAGCTCGGGGCTGGGGGTCTACGAGCAGTACTTC. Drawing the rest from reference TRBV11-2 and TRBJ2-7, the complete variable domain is EAGVAQSPRYKIIEKRQSVAFWCNPISGHATLYWYQQILGQGPKLLIQFQNNGVVDDSQLPKDRFSAERLKGVDSTLKIQPAKLEDSAVYLCASSSGLGVYEQYFGPGTRLTVT.

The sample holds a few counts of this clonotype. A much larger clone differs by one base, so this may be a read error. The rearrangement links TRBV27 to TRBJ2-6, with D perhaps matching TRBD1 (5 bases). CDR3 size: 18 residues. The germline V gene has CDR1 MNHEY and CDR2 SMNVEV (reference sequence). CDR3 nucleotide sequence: TGTGCCAGCAGTTCTGGGCAGGTTGAGCACCCTGGGGCCGACGTCCTGACTTTC. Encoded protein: CASSSGQVEHPGADVLTF.

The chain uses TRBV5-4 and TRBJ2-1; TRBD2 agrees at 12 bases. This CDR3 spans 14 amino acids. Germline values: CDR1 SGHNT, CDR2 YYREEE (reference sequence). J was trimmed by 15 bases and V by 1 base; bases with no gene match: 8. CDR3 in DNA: TGTGCCAGCAGCTTGATTTCTAGCGGGAGGGAACTGTTCTTC. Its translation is CASSLISSGRELFF.

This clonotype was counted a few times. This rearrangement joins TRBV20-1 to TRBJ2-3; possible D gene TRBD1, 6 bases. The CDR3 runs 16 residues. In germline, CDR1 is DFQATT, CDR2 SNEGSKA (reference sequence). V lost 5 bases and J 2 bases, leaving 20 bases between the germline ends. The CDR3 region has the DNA TGCAGTGCTTTCCCAGGGGCTCTGGGGGACACAGATACGCAGTATTTT. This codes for CSAFPGALGDTDTQYF.

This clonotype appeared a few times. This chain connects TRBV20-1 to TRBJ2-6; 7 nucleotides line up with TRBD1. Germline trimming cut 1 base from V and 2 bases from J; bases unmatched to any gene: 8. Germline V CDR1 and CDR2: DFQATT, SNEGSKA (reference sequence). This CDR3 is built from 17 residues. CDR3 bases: TGCAGTGCTAGAGGACAGGGCGAGACAGCTGGGGCCAACGTCCTGACTTTC. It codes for CSARGQGETAGANVLTF.

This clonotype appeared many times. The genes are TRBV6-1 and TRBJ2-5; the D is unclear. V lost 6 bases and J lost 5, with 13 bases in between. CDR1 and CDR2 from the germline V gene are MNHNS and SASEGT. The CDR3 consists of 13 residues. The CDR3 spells CASRTTKAETQYF. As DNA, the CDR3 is TGTGCCAGCAGAACAACAAAGGCGGAGACCCAGTACTTC.

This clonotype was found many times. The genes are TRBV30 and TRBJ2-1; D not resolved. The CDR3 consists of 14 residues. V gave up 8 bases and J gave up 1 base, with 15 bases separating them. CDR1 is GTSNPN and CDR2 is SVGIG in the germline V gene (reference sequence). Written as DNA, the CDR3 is TGTGCCGCATACCGTAGTAGGTCCTACAATGAGCAGTTCTTC. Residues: CAAYRSRSYNEQFF.

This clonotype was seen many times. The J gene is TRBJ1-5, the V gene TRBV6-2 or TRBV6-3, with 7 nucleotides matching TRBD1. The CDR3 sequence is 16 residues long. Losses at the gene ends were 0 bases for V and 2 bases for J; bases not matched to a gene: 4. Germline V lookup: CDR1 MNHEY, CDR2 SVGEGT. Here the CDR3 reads CASSYSTGRGNQPQHF. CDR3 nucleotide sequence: TGTGCCAGCAGTTACTCGACAGGGAGAGGCAATCAGCCCCAGCATTTT.

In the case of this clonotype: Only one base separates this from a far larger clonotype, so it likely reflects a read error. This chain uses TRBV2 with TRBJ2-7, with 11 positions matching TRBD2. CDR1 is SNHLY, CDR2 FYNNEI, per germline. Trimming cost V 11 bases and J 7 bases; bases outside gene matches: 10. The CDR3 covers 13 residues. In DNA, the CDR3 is TGTGCCGGGGCACTAGCGGGAGTTAATGAGCAGTACTTC. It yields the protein CAGALAGVNEQYF.

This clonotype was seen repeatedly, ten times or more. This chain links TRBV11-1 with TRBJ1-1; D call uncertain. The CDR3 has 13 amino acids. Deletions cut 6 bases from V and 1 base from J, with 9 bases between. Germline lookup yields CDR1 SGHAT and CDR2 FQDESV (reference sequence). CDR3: CASRPASNTEAFF. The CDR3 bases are TGTGCCAGCAGGCCAGCCTCGAACACTGAAGCTTTCTTT.

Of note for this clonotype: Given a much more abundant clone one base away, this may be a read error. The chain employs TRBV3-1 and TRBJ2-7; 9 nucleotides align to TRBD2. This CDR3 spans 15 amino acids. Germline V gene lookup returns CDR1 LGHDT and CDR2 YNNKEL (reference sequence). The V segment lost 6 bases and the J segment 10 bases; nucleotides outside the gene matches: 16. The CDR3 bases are TGTGCCAGCAGTCCCGGGGCGGGGGGGGAATTGGCCCAGTACTTC. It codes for CASSPGAGGELAQYF.

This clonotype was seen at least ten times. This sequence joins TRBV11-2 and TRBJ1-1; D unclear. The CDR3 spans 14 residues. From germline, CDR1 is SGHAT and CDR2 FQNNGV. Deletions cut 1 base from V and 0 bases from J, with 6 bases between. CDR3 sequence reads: CASSLGGLNTEAFF. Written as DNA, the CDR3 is TGTGCCAGCAGCTTAGGCGGCCTGAACACTGAAGCTTTCTTT.

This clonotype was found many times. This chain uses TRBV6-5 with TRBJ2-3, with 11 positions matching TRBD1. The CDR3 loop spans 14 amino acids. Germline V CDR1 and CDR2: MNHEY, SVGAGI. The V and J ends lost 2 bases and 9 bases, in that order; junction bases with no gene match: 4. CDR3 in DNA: TGTGCCAGCAGTTACCTCCGGGACAGGGGGACGCAGTATTTT. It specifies CASSYLRDRGTQYF.

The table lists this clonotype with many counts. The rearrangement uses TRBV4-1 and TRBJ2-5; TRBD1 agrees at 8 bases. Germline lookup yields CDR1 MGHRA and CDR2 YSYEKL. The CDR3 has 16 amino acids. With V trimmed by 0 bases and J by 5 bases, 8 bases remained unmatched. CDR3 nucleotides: TGCGCCAGCAGCCAAGATAGGGCAGGGGGCTTTGAGACCCAGTACTTC. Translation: CASSQDRAGGFETQYF.

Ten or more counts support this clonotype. CDR3 in DNA: TGTGCCAGCAGCCCACCGTGGGGGAAGCGGGAGGGTCGCAATGAGCAGTTCTTC. It is translated as CASSPPWGKREGRNEQFF. V gene TRBV7-8 combines with J gene TRBJ2-1; 10 bases are shared with TRBD2. V shed 5 bases and J 6 bases; nucleotides not matched to a gene: 16. This CDR3 has 18 residues. Germline V gene sequence: CDR1 SGHVS, CDR2 FQNEAQ.